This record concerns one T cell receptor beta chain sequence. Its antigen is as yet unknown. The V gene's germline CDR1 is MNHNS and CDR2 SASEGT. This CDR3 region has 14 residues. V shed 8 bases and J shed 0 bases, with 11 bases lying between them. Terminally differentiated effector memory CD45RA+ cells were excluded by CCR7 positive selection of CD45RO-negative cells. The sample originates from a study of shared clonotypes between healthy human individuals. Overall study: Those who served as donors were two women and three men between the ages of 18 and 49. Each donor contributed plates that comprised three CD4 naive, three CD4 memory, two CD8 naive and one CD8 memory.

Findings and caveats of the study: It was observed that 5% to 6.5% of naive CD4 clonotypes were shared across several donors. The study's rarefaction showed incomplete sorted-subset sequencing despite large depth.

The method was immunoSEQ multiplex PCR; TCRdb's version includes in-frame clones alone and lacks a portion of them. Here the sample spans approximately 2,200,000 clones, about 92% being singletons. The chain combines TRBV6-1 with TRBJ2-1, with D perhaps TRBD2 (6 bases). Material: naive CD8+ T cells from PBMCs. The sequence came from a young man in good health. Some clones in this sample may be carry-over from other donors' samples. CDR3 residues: CASLGGYSYNEQFF. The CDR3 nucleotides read TGTGCCAGCCTGGGGGGATACTCCTACAATGAGCAGTTCTTC.